These 19 T cell receptor beta chains share one sample of origin, sequenced in a study of OX40 agonist ivuxolimab in advanced cancers. Generated by immunoSEQ multiplex PCR, the TCRdb table keeps only in-frame clones and is missing some. This sample has about 40,000 clones; roughly 85% occur once, and the top ten carry around 16%. The material sequenced was CD4+ or CD8+ T cells sorted from blood, taken in a trial of the OX40 agonist ivuxolimab. The receptors come from an adult with an advanced solid tumor such as melanoma, head and neck, liver or kidney cancer.

The V gene is TRBV28, the J gene TRBJ1-5; D remains ambiguous. Germline CDR1 MDHEN, CDR2 SYDVKM. V dropped 7 bases and J dropped 2 bases, with 15 bases sitting between them. The CDR3 sequence is 15 residues long. The CDR3, as DNA: TGTGCCAGCAACCGCCTCCGAGGTGGCAATCAGCCCCAGCATTTT. Its translation is CASNRLRGGNQPQHF.

V and J are TRBV5-6 and TRBJ1-2, with TRBD1 identical over 10 bases. The CDR3 has 14 residues. V shed 3 bases, J shed 5 bases, and the junction held 4 bases outside the gene matches. Germline V gene sequence: CDR1 SGHDT, CDR2 YYEEEE. The CDR3 here is CASSSRDRGYGYTF. CDR3 sequence (DNA): TGTGCCAGCAGCTCCAGGGACAGGGGTTATGGCTACACCTTC.

This chain links TRBV9 with TRBJ2-7, with 10 positions matching TRBD1. This CDR3 has 14 amino acids. Germline loops: CDR1 SGDLS, CDR2 YYNGEE. V dropped 0 bases and J dropped 5; count of bases not matched to a gene: 2. The CDR3 loop reads CASSVETGGDEQYF. The CDR3 DNA reads as TGTGCCAGCAGCGTAGAGACAGGGGGCGACGAGCAGTACTTC.

CDR3 protein: CASSLAGGHTGELFF. The CDR3 coding sequence is TGTGCCAGTTCTCTAGCGGGGGGGCACACCGGGGAGCTGTTTTTT. The chain couples TRBV19 to TRBJ2-2, with TRBD2 identical over 12 bases. CDR1 LNHDA and CDR2 SQIVND come from the germline V gene (reference sequence). The V segment lost 8 bases and the J segment 3 bases; nucleotides outside the gene matches: 4. This CDR3 has 15 amino acids. Based on the CDR3 plus reference TRBV19 and TRBJ2-2, the full variable domain is DGGITQSPKYLFRKEGQNVTLSCEQNLNHDAMYWYRQDPGQGLRLIYYSQIVNDFQKGDIAEGYSVSREKKESFPLTVTSAQKNPTAFYLCASSLAGGHTGELFFGEGSRLTVL.

The chain couples TRBV7-6 to TRBJ1-4, with TRBD1 as a possible D gene (5 bases). The V gene's germline CDR1 is SGHVS and CDR2 FNYEAQ. V gave up 2 bases and J gave up 3 bases, with 7 bases separating them. CDR3 length: 14 residues. CDR3 in DNA: TGTGCCAGCAGCTTATTGGGGCCTAATGAAAAACTGTTTTTT. Its translation is CASSLLGPNEKLFF.

This clone was found once. This sequence joins TRBV9 and TRBJ2-1, with TRBD1 identical over 8 bases. Trimming took 0 bases from V and 10 from J; bases not matched to a gene: 9. CDR3 size: 15 residues. Germline V gene sequence: CDR1 SGDLS, CDR2 YYNGEE. The DNA for the CDR3 is TGTGCCAGCAGCGTAGGTCAGGGGGCTTTCCAAGAGCAGTTCTTC. Translating gives CASSVGQGAFQEQFF.

The chain has TRBV7-9 and TRBJ2-5; either TRBD1 or TRBD2 may supply D (5 bases each). Trimming removed 5 bases at V and 1 base at J, with 11 bases between. This CDR3 comprises 14 residues. From germline, CDR1 is SEHNR and CDR2 FQNEAQ (reference sequence). The CDR3: CASSDRGSQETQYF. The CDR3 nucleotides read TGTGCCAGCAGCGACCGGGGCAGCCAAGAGACCCAGTACTTC.

The chain uses TRBV11-2 and TRBJ2-5; the D gene is possibly TRBD2 (5 bases). The CDR3 consists of 16 residues. V was cut by 5 bases and J by 5 bases, with 21 bases left in between. The germline gives CDR1 SGHAT, CDR2 FQNNGV. The DNA of the CDR3 is TGTGCCAGCAGCCCAGAGGGCACGAGATCAAGGGAGACCCAGTACTTC. Translated, it gives CASSPEGTRSRETQYF.

The chain is built from TRBV7-2 and TRBJ2-7; tentative D call: TRBD1 (6 bases). Trimming shortened V by 0 bases and J by 1 base, and 13 bases separated the two germline ends. Germline V gene lookup returns CDR1 SGHTA and CDR2 FQGNSA. The CDR3 sequence is 16 residues long. The chain's CDR3 is CASSLAGDIISYEQYF. The CDR3 DNA follows: TGTGCCAGCAGCTTAGCTGGGGACATAATTTCCTACGAGCAGTACTTC. Full variable domain (missing parts from reference TRBV7-2 and TRBJ2-7): GAGVSQSPSNKVTEKGKDVELRCDPISGHTALYWYRQSLGQGLEFLIYFQGNSAPDKSGLPSDRFSAERTGGSVSTLTIQRTQQEDSAVYLCASSLAGDIISYEQYFGPGTRLTVT.

The V call is TRBV29-1, the J call TRBJ1-2; weak D call: TRBD1 (5 bases). Trimming took 0 bases from V and 4 from J, leaving 15 bases between them. The CDR3 covers 15 residues. Germline assignment: CDR1 SQVTM and CDR2 ANQGSEA. Here the CDR3 reads CSVEDLSTATYGYTF. The CDR3 DNA is TGCAGCGTTGAAGATCTTTCGACAGCAACCTATGGCTACACCTTC.

In this sample, this clone turned up a few times. This chain connects TRBV9 to TRBJ2-1, with unresolved D. The CDR3 is 15 amino acids. The ends were cut back, 0 bases at V and 4 bases at J, with 11 bases in the middle. Germline lookup yields CDR1 SGDLS and CDR2 YYNGEE. In nucleotides, the CDR3 is TGTGCCAGCAGCGTAGATGGGAAGCCATACAATGAGCAGTTCTTC. Translated, it gives CASSVDGKPYNEQFF.

The V call is TRBV10-2, the J call TRBJ2-3; 12 bases map to TRBD2. Germline V gives CDR1 WSHSY, CDR2 SAAADI. Germline trimming cut 3 bases from V and 2 bases from J; bases unmatched to any gene: 12. The CDR3 runs to 19 residues. The CDR3 DNA reads TGCGCCAGCAGTGAAGATCGGGTGACTAGCGGGGGACTCACAGATACGCAGTATTTT. As protein: CASSEDRVTSGGLTDTQYF.

The CDR3 loop is CASSPGQANTIYF. CDR3 coding DNA: TGCGCCAGCAGCCCGGGACAGGCGAACACCATATATTTT. The chain couples TRBV4-3 to TRBJ1-3; 8 bases match TRBD1. The CDR3 extends over 13 amino acids. Per germline, CDR1 LGHNA and CDR2 YSLEER. After removal of 4 bases from V and 7 bases from J, the junction contained 3 bases not matched to a gene.

The chain recombines TRBV18 with TRBJ2-1; TRBD2 matches at 11 bases. The CDR3 runs 17 residues. Germline lookup yields CDR1 KGHSH and CDR2 LQKENI. After removal of 0 bases from V and 7 bases from J, the junction contained 8 bases not matched to a gene. In DNA, the CDR3 is TGTGCCAGCTCACCACCATCTAGCGGGAGGAATGATAATGAGCAGTTCTTC. This sequence encodes CASSPPSSGRNDNEQFF.

This clone has more than one count but fewer than ten. This chain joins TRBV10-3 and TRBJ1-1; TRBD1 matches at 8 bases. V trimming: 6 bases; J trimming: 3 bases; junction bases outside the gene matches: 6. The CDR3 contains 14 residues. Germline V gene data show CDR1 as ENHRY and CDR2 as SYGVKD. CDR3 residues: CAISPDRVDTEAFF. As DNA, the CDR3 is TGTGCCATCAGCCCGGACAGGGTTGACACTGAAGCTTTCTTT.

This chain joins TRBV10-3 and TRBJ2-1; the match to TRBD2 covers 12 bases. This CDR3 has 16 amino acids. CDR1 and CDR2 (germline): ENHRY, SYGVKD. The V gene end was trimmed by 6 bases and the J gene end by 8 bases; junction bases not matched to a gene: 11. The CDR3 reads CAIRPYPGLAGYEQFF. Written as DNA, the CDR3 is TGTGCCATCAGGCCGTATCCGGGACTAGCGGGTTATGAGCAGTTCTTC.

This clone occurred a few times. The rearrangement links TRBV5-5 to TRBJ2-7, with 9 nucleotides matching TRBD2. The CDR3 runs 14 residues. The germline gives CDR1 SGHKS, CDR2 YYEKEE (reference sequence). J gave up 5 bases and V 2 bases, and 5 bases lay outside the gene matches. The CDR3 nucleotides read TGTGCCAGCAGCTTTAGCGGGAGTATAAACGAGCAGTACTTC. As protein: CASSFSGSINEQYF.

The chain links TRBV6-5 to TRBJ1-1; D remains ambiguous. This CDR3 is 13 amino acids long. The V end was cut by 8 bases, the J end by 4 bases, with 14 bases between. The germline CDR1 and CDR2 sequences are MNHEY and SVGAGI. DNA for the CDR3: TGTGCCAGCGGAGGTTGGGCGGGCACTGAAGCTTTCTTT. Protein product: CASGGWAGTEAFF.

This chain uses TRBV27 with TRBJ2-3, with D uncertain. CDR1 is MNHEY, CDR2 SMNVEV, per germline (reference sequence). The V gene lost 6 bases and the J gene lost 0 bases, with 4 bases spanning the gap. This CDR3 is 12 amino acids long. The CDR3: CASRTSTDTQYF. As DNA, the CDR3 is TGTGCCAGCAGAACAAGCACAGATACGCAGTATTTT.